This is a list of T cell receptor beta chains from one sample in a study of shared clonotypes between healthy human individuals. Only in-frame clones appear in the TCRdb table, and some are missing; sequencing was by immunoSEQ multiplex PCR. Of just over 2,000,000 clones listed, roughly 94% were seen once; the top ten hold roughly 0.13%. Sequencing was performed on naive CD4+ T cells sorted from blood. These receptors were taken from a young man in good health. Both conserved end residues are part of each CDR3. Each record gives: V gene, J gene, D gene, clone size, CDR3 protein, CDR3 DNA. A D gene is named only where the DNA matches it firmly. Expanded clones are given a class, and other clones once, few, many or no size at all.

TRBV6-1,TRBJ1-2,.,.,CASSEARGQEAGYTF,TGTGCCAGCAGTGAAGCTCGCGGGCAGGAGGCTGGCTACACCTTC
TRBV4-1,TRBJ2-7,TRBD1,.,CASSPRQGSYEQYF,TGCGCCAGCAGCCCGAGACAGGGCTCCTACGAGCAGTACTTC
TRBV12-2,TRBJ2-3,.,.,CASRLAVTDTQYF,TGTGCAAGTCGCTTAGCGGTCACAGATACGCAGTATTTT
TRBV28,TRBJ2-2,.,.,CASSLAIANTGELFF,TGTGCCAGCTCCCTAGCGATAGCGAACACCGGGGAGCTGTTTTTT
TRBV2,TRBJ2-2,.,once,CASRPMTATTGELFF,TGTGCCAGCAGACCTATGACAGCTACCACCGGGGAGCTGTTTTTT
TRBV6-1,TRBJ2-7,.,once,CASTQVVVAPYEQYF,TGTGCCAGCACCCAAGTAGTAGTGGCACCCTACGAGCAGTACTTC
TRBV7-8,TRBJ1-3,.,.,CASSFSMFQQGGFSGNTIYF,TGTGCCAGCAGTTTTAGCATGTTTCAACAGGGCGGATTCTCTGGAAACACCATATATTTT
TRBV6-1,TRBJ2-5,.,.,CASSEAGIWETQYF,TGTGCCAGCAGTGAAGCTGGTATTTGGGAGACCCAGTACTTC
TRBV5-6,TRBJ1-1,.,.,CASGFGGPATEAFF,TGTGCCAGCGGCTTCGGGGGGCCGGCCACTGAAGCTTTCTTT
TRBV9,TRBJ2-7,TRBD1,.,CASSPGTGAIYEQYF,TGTGCCAGCAGCCCAGGGACAGGGGCAATTTACGAGCAGTACTTC
TRBV6-6,TRBJ1-1,.,once,CASSYKGTAFF,TGTGCCAGCAGTTACAAAGGGACGGCTTTCTTT
TRBV30,TRBJ2-7,.,.,CAWSVPEGRPYEQYF,TGTGCCTGGAGTGTACCGGAGGGGAGGCCCTACGAGCAGTACTTC
TRBV7-9,TRBJ2-7,TRBD2,.,CASSLFSLAGREQYF,TGTGCCAGCAGCTTATTTTCCCTAGCGGGACGCGAGCAGTACTTC
TRBV19,TRBJ2-2,.,once,CASTVRQTGELFF,TGCGCCAGTACGGTGAGGCAGACCGGGGAGCTGTTTTTT
TRBV7-9,TRBJ1-2,TRBD1,.,CASSRGGQVNYGYTF,TGTGCCAGCAGCAGGGGGGGACAGGTTAACTATGGCTACACCTTC
TRBV2,TRBJ1-6,.,.,CASSADRFDSPLHF,TGTGCCAGCAGCGCCGACAGGTTTGATTCACCCCTCCACTTT
TRBV5-1,TRBJ1-6,.,.,CASSYGSDNSPLHF,TGCGCCAGCAGCTACGGGTCCGATAATTCACCCCTCCACTTT
TRBV7-3,TRBJ2-5,.,.,CASSLNPGPQETQYF,TGTGCCAGCAGCTTAAACCCAGGTCCTCAAGAGACCCAGTACTTC
TRBV19,TRBJ2-7,.,.,CASRPKNSYEQYF,TGTGCCAGTAGACCGAAGAACTCCTACGAGCAGTACTTC
TRBV19,TRBJ1-3,.,.,CASRTAGSGNTIYF,TGTGCCAGTAGGACGGCTGGTTCTGGAAACACCATATATTTT
TRBV4-1,TRBJ1-3,.,.,CASSQAGASGNTIYF,TGCGCCAGCAGCCAAGCGGGGGCGTCCGGAAACACCATATATTTT
TRBV11-3,TRBJ2-5,TRBD1,once,CASSLEGQGLGQETQYF,TGTGCCAGCAGCTTAGAGGGACAGGGGCTAGGCCAAGAGACCCAGTACTTC
TRBV19,TRBJ1-1,.,.,CASSPGPNTEAFF,TGTGCCAGTAGCCCTGGACCCAACACTGAAGCTTTCTTT
TRBV11-2,TRBJ1-1,TRBD1,.,CASDPTGLNTEAFF,TGTGCCAGCGACCCGACAGGGCTGAACACTGAAGCTTTCTTT
TRBV2,TRBJ1-1,TRBD1,.,CASGGQGGTEAFF,TGTGCCAGCGGGGGACAGGGTGGGACTGAAGCTTTCTTT
TRBV11-2,TRBJ1-3,TRBD1,.,CASSSDRDGNTIYF,TGTGCCAGCAGCTCCGACAGGGATGGAAACACCATATATTTT
TRBV28,TRBJ2-7,.,.,CASGGTTSYEQYF,TGTGCCAGCGGGGGCACTACCTCCTACGAGCAGTACTTC
TRBV11-3,TRBJ2-1,.,.,CASSSSWGDRSYNEQFF,TGTGCCAGCAGCTCCTCATGGGGGGACCGCTCCTACAATGAGCAGTTCTTC
TRBV7-8,TRBJ2-7,TRBD2,.,CASSPGAGAPYEQYF,TGTGCCAGCAGCCCGGGTGCGGGAGCCCCCTACGAGCAGTACTTC
TRBV28,TRBJ2-7,.,.,CASTRFTYEQYF,TGTGCCAGCACCCGGTTTACCTACGAGCAGTACTTC
TRBV5-4,TRBJ1-1,.,once,CASAGTATEAFF,TGTGCCAGCGCTGGGACGGCGACTGAAGCTTTCTTT
TRBV19,TRBJ2-3,TRBD1,.,CASRDRGTTDTQYF,TGTGCCAGTAGGGACAGGGGAACCACAGATACGCAGTATTTT
TRBV4-1,TRBJ2-4,.,.,CASSQDPSNIQYF,TGCGCCAGCAGCCAAGACCCTAGCAACATTCAGTACTTC
TRBV25-1,TRBJ2-5,.,.,CASSEFGLLETQYF,TGTGCCAGCAGTGAGTTTGGACTACTGGAGACCCAGTACTTC
TRBV6-4,TRBJ2-1,.,.,CASSASGGVPNEQFF,TGTGCCAGCAGCGCCAGCGGCGGGGTCCCCAATGAGCAGTTCTTC
TRBV7-9,TRBJ2-7,.,.,CASSSGAGVTPHEQYF,TGTGCCAGCAGCTCTGGCGCGGGCGTAACACCTCACGAGCAGTACTTC
TRBV5-1,TRBJ2-2,.,once,CASSLSGDNTGELFF,TGCGCCAGCAGCTTGTCCGGGGACAACACCGGGGAGCTGTTTTTT
TRBV6-1,TRBJ2-4,.,.,CASSDSGNAKNIQYF,TGTGCCAGCAGTGATTCAGGGAATGCCAAAAACATTCAGTACTTC